These 8 T cell receptor beta chains originate from one sample sequenced in a study of T cell responses to AZD1222 COVID-19 vaccine. Using immunoSEQ multiplex PCR, the repertoire was profiled, and TCRdb retains in-frame clones only, with some absent. Among some 120,000 clones listed, more than 85% were seen once. The sample was peripheral blood, taken on day 0 of AZD1222 vaccination. These receptors originate from an adult in good health.

This clone was detected only a few times. The chain links TRBV4-1 to TRBJ2-7; D not resolved. The CDR3 is made up of 15 amino acids. Trimming left V 2 bases short and J 2 bases short, with 13 bases between. CDR1 is MGHRA and CDR2 is YSYEKL in the germline V gene. In nucleotides, the CDR3 is TGCGCCAGCAGCCAACAAAGACTCCCCACCTACGAGCAGTACTTC. Translating it yields CASSQQRLPTYEQYF.

The genes are TRBV7-6 and TRBJ1-4; D is unclear. V lost 5 bases and J lost 6, with 16 bases in between. The CDR3 contains 15 residues. Germline CDR1 and CDR2: SGHVS and FNYEAQ. For the CDR3, the DNA is TGTGCCAGCAGCCTACGGACTGCTGGAGATGAAAAACTGTTTTTT. This sequence encodes CASSLRTAGDEKLFF.

The genes are TRBV7-2 and TRBJ1-2; TRBD1 matches 12 bases. The CDR3 extends over 18 amino acids. With V trimmed by 5 bases and J by 4 bases, 14 bases remained unmatched. CDR1 is SGHTA, CDR2 FQGNSA, per germline. The CDR3 region is CASSKTPGQGAGIYGYTF. The CDR3 region has the DNA TGTGCCAGCAGCAAAACACCGGGACAGGGGGCGGGCATCTATGGCTACACCTTC.

The chain links TRBV28 to TRBJ1-1, with D perhaps TRBD1 (6 bases). Germline V lookup: CDR1 MDHEN, CDR2 SYDVKM. This CDR3 has 15 residues. V was shortened by 3 bases and J by 5 bases, with 16 bases between the two germline ends. CDR3 coding DNA: TGTGCCAGCAGTTTGGAATTGGGGGCTTATACTGAAGCTTTCTTT. Encoded protein: CASSLELGAYTEAFF.

This chain uses TRBV5-1 with TRBJ1-5, with D possibly matching TRBD1 (5 bases). The ends were cut back, 0 bases at V and 7 bases at J, with 8 bases in the middle. The CDR3 runs to 13 residues. Germline values: CDR1 SGHRS, CDR2 YFSETQ. The CDR3 nucleotides are TGCGCCAGCAGCTTGGAGGGGAGCCAGCCCCAGCATTTT. Translation: CASSLEGSQPQHF.

The V gene is TRBV28, the J gene TRBJ1-4; D call uncertain. Per the germline V gene, CDR1 is MDHEN and CDR2 is SYDVKM. V lost 6 bases and J 5 bases, leaving 19 bases between the germline ends. CDR3 length: 16 residues. In DNA, the CDR3 is TGTGCCAGCAGCCCCTACCCCGAGGACCGCAATGAAAAACTGTTTTTT. Encoded protein: CASSPYPEDRNEKLFF.

The chain is built from TRBV28 and TRBJ1-6; D is unresolved. Per the germline V gene, CDR1 is MDHEN and CDR2 is SYDVKM. The germline V and J ends were trimmed by 5 bases and 7 bases, with 12 bases remaining between them. CDR3 length equals 14 residues. The chain's CDR3 is CASSTPEENSPLHF. The DNA of the CDR3 is TGTGCCAGCAGTACCCCAGAGGAGAATTCACCCCTCCACTTT.

The chain carries TRBV5-8 and TRBJ2-1, with no clear D. Trimming took 2 bases from V and 6 from J, leaving 3 bases between them. The CDR3 has 11 amino acids. In germline, CDR1 is SGHTS, CDR2 YDEGEE. CDR3 in amino acids: CASSFVNEQFF. The CDR3 nucleotides read TGTGCCAGCAGCTTTGTCAATGAGCAGTTCTTC. Full variable domain (missing parts from reference TRBV5-8 and TRBJ2-1): EAGVTQSPTHLIKTRGQQATLRCSPISGHTSVYWYQQALGLGLQFLLWYDEGEERNRGNFPPRFSGRQFPNYSSELNVNALELEDSALYLCASSFVNEQFFGPGTRLTVL.